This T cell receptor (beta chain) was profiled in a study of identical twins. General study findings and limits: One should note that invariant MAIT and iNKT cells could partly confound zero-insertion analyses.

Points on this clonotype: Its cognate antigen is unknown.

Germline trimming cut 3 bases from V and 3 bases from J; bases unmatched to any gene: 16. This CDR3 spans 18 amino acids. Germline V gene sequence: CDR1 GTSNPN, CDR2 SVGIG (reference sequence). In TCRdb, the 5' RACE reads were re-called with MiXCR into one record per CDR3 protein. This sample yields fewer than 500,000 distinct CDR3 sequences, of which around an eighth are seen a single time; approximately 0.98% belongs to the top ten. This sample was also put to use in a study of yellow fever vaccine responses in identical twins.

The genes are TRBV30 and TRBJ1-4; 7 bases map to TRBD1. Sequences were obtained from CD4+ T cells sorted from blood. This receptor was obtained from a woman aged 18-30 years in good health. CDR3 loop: CAWRRATGPGLSNEKLFF. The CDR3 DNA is TGTGCCTGGAGGAGAGCGACAGGGCCCGGACTATCTAATGAAAAACTGTTTTTT.